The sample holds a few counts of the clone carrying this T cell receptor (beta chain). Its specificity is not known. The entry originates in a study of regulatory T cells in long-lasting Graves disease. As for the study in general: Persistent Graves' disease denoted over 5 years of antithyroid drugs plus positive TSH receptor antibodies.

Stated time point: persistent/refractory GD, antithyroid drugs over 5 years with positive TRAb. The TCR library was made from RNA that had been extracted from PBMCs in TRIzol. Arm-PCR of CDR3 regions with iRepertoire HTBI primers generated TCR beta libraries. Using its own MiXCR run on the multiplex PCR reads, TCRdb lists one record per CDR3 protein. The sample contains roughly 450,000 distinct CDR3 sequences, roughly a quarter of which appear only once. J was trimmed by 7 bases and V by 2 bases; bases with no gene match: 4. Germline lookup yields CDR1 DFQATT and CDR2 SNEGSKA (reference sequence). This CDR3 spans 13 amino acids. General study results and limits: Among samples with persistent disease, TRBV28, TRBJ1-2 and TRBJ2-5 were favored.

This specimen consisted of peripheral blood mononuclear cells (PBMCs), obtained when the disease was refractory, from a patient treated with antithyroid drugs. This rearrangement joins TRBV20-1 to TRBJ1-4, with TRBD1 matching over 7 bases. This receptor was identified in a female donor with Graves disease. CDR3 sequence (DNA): TGCAGTGCTAGAATGGACAGGTCTGAAAAACTGTTTTTT. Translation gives CSARMDRSEKLFF.